The present T cell receptor beta chain was sequenced within a study of blood T cell repertoires in COVID-19. Across the study: Sites across the United States, Italy and Spain contributed samples from acute and convalescent COVID-19.

Source study methods: Estimation of nucleated cell counts was performed using reference gene primer amplification. Repertoires were generated with immunoSEQ multiplex PCR, while TCRdb's copy carries only in-frame clones and drops some. Clonal size and the V and J genes are those of that table, whereas D and trimming came from the DNA. The data contain roughly 260,000 clones, approximately 89% of them singletons. Resolution of symptoms, clearance, or two negative PCRs was present in recovered Cohort 3 donors. Sample: PBMCs or T cells enriched from blood (not recorded which). The TCR originated in a woman between 18 and 29 years old who had recovered from COVID-19.

The CDR3 nucleotides read TGCGCCAGCAGCCAAAGCTGGTCTAGCGGGGGTCACAGAGCAGATACGCAGTATTTT. Translating gives CASSQSWSSGGHRADTQYF. This sequence joins TRBV4-3 and TRBJ2-3, with TRBD2 matching 10 bases. V lost 2 bases and J lost 4; bases outside the gene matches: 15. Per germline, CDR1 LGHNA and CDR2 YSLEER. The CDR3 covers 19 residues.